Presented here are 26 T cell receptor beta chains from one specimen sequenced in a study of identical twins. TCRdb reprocessed the 5' RACE reads via MiXCR and lists one record per CDR3 protein. The table has around 1.7 million distinct CDR3 sequences, about 30% seen once; the top ten hold approximately 0.29%. Sequenced: cord blood. These receptors all stem from a newborn girl in good health.

The V call is TRBV9, the J call TRBJ2-1, with a possible D match to TRBD2 (5 bases). CDR1 and CDR2 from the germline V gene are SGDLS and YYNGEE. V was cut by 4 bases and J by 0 bases, with 8 bases left in between. The CDR3 loop spans 14 amino acids. As DNA, the CDR3 is TGTGCCAGCAGCTACGGGGTCTCCTACAATGAGCAGTTCTTC. It codes for CASSYGVSYNEQFF.

V is TRBV5-4 and J is TRBJ2-3; D unresolved. Germline V CDR1 and CDR2: SGHNT, YYREEE (reference sequence). The CDR3 runs to 16 residues. Trimming shortened V by 4 bases and J by 4 bases, and 19 bases separated the two germline ends. The CDR3, as DNA: TGTGCCAGCAGCCCCGACGGGCCCAAGGCAGCAGATACGCAGTATTTT. Translating gives CASSPDGPKAADTQYF.

This clonotype was seen once. This rearrangement joins TRBV20-1 to TRBJ2-1; the D call may be TRBD1 or TRBD2 (5 bases each). Trimming stripped 5 bases from V and 6 bases from J, with 14 bases between. CDR1 is DFQATT, CDR2 SNEGSKA, per germline (reference sequence). The CDR3 length is 13 residues. The CDR3 DNA is TGCAGTGCTTCCGGGACCAAACTCAATGAGCAGTTCTTC. It codes for CSASGTKLNEQFF.

The chain employs TRBV27 and TRBJ2-3; 11 bases agree with TRBD2. Per the germline V gene, CDR1 is MNHEY and CDR2 is SMNVEV (reference sequence). V lost 1 base and J lost 5; bases outside the gene matches: 14. This CDR3 is 19 amino acids long. CDR3 in amino acids: CASSLFWLAGGSFIDTQYF. CDR3 in DNA: TGTGCCAGCAGTTTATTTTGGCTAGCGGGGGGATCTTTCATAGATACGCAGTATTTT.

The V call is TRBV20-1, the J call TRBJ2-1, with 9 bases aligning to TRBD1. Per the germline V gene, CDR1 is DFQATT and CDR2 is SNEGSKA (reference sequence). This CDR3 contains 15 residues. V shed 3 bases and J 3 bases; nucleotides not matched to a gene: 6. The CDR3 DNA is TGCAGTGCTAGTATGACAGGGGGGATCTACAATGAGCAGTTCTTC. It yields the protein CSASMTGGIYNEQFF.

This clonotype was detected ten times or more. The CDR3 here is CASSWGPSSYEQYF. CDR3 sequence (DNA): TGTGCCAGCAGCTGGGGACCGAGCTCCTACGAGCAGTACTTC. The chain carries TRBV27 and TRBJ2-7; either TRBD1 or TRBD2 may supply D (5 bases each). The germline CDR1 and CDR2 sequences are MNHEY and SMNVEV (reference sequence). Trimming took 6 bases from V and 0 from J, leaving 12 bases between them. The CDR3 totals 14 residues.

This chain uses TRBV29-1 with TRBJ2-1, with D unclear. The germline V and J ends were trimmed by 3 bases and 7 bases, with 16 bases remaining between them. Looked up from germline, CDR1 is SQVTM and CDR2 is ANQGSEA. This CDR3 is 14 amino acids long. CDR3 in amino acids: CSVEIGGARNEQFF. The CDR3 coding sequence is TGCAGCGTTGAGATTGGCGGAGCGAGGAATGAGCAGTTCTTC.

This chain uses TRBV5-5 with TRBJ2-4, with TRBD2 matching 7 bases. The J call may be faulty, since TRBJ2-7 better matches the DNA end. The CDR3 sequence is 15 residues long. Per the germline V gene, CDR1 is SGHKS and CDR2 is YYEKEE (reference sequence). This CDR3 reads CASSLGFGTTYEQYF. The CDR3 DNA is TGTGCCAGCAGCTTGGGCTTCGGGACTACCTACGAGCAGTACTTC.

This clonotype was counted between two and nine times. This sequence joins TRBV6-1 and TRBJ2-7, with D unresolved. The V gene's germline CDR1 is MNHNS and CDR2 SASEGT. This CDR3 contains 13 residues. Trimming removed 5 bases from V and 6 bases from J, with 14 bases in between. CDR3 nucleotide sequence: TGTGCCAGCAGTTCGGTGGATACGAGCGAGCAGTACTTC. Translated: CASSSVDTSEQYF.

This clonotype has only a few counts. The V and J genes are TRBV7-2 and TRBJ1-2; D call uncertain. V was shortened by 6 bases and J by 7 bases, with 18 bases between the two germline ends. The CDR3 loop spans 14 amino acids. From germline, CDR1 is SGHTA and CDR2 FQGNSA. The DNA for the CDR3 is TGTGCCAGCAGGCCAGGCACCCTTGGCCGTGGCTACACCTTC. The encoded protein is CASRPGTLGRGYTF.

This clonotype was picked up a small number of times. This sequence joins TRBV2 and TRBJ2-1; 10 bases match TRBD1. The V and J ends lost 7 bases and 7 bases, in that order; junction bases with no gene match: 13. This CDR3 is built from 16 residues. Per the germline V gene, CDR1 is SNHLY and CDR2 is FYNNEI. CDR3 coding DNA: TGTGCCAGCACGGCTAGAGCCGGGACAGGGGTTAATGAGCAGTTCTTC. Its translation: CASTARAGTGVNEQFF.

This rearrangement joins TRBV2 to TRBJ2-3, with D perhaps TRBD1 (5 bases). This CDR3 is 16 amino acids long. The germline gives CDR1 SNHLY, CDR2 FYNNEI. Between the trimmed V and J ends, which lost 1 base and 3 bases, there was a span of 14 bases. DNA of the CDR3: TGTGCCAGCAGTGAAGAGGGGCAGAGCACGACAGATACGCAGTATTTT. Translation: CASSEEGQSTTDTQYF.

This clonotype was detected a few times. The V gene is TRBV5-1, the J gene TRBJ2-7, with D possibly matching TRBD2 (5 bases). Gene TRBJ2-5 matches the end of the DNA better, so the J call may be wrong. The CDR3 spans 13 residues. The germline V gene has CDR1 SGHRS and CDR2 YFSETQ. The CDR3 sequence is CASSSFPEGTQYF. The CDR3 nucleotides read TGCGCCAGCAGCTCGTTCCCCGAGGGGACCCAGTACTTC.

J is TRBJ2-7 and V is TRBV9, with 11 bases lining up with TRBD2. The V and J ends lost 3 bases and 0 bases, in that order; junction bases with no gene match: 2. This CDR3 is built from 15 residues. CDR1 and CDR2 (germline): SGDLS, YYNGEE. CDR3 nucleotide sequence: TGTGCCAGCAGCGGACTAGCGGGAATCTCCTACGAGCAGTACTTC. Protein product: CASSGLAGISYEQYF.

This clonotype was counted between two and nine times. The chain has TRBV7-2 and TRBJ2-1; D not certain. This CDR3 is built from 16 residues. V was pared by 5 bases and J by 0 bases, with 14 bases between. Germline CDR1 reads SGHTA; CDR2 reads FQGNSA. The CDR3 sequence: CASSPEAVRSYNEQFF. The CDR3 bases are TGTGCCAGCAGCCCAGAGGCAGTCCGCTCCTACAATGAGCAGTTCTTC. Full variable domain (remainder filled in from reference TRBV7-2 and TRBJ2-1): GAGVSQSPSNKVTEKGKDVELRCDPISGHTALYWYRQSLGQGLEFLIYFQGNSAPDKSGLPSDRFSAERTGGSVSTLTIQRTQQEDSAVYLCASSPEAVRSYNEQFFGPGTRLTVL.

The chain links TRBV28 to TRBJ2-7; TRBD2 agrees at 12 bases. Germline assignment: CDR1 MDHEN and CDR2 SYDVKM. V was pared by 1 base and J by 2 bases, with 9 bases of the junction left unmatched. The CDR3 runs to 18 residues. CDR3 DNA sequence: TGTGCCAGCAGTTTATTGGGGACTAGCGGGTTCATAACCTACGAGCAGTACTTC. Amino acid sequence: CASSLLGTSGFITYEQYF.

The rearrangement uses TRBV3-1 and TRBJ2-1, with 12 bases fitting TRBD2. Germline V gives CDR1 LGHDT, CDR2 YNNKEL (reference sequence). The V and J ends lost 5 bases and 13 bases, in that order; junction bases with no gene match: 18. The CDR3 loop spans 17 amino acids. DNA of the CDR3: TGTGCCAGCAGCTTGCGCCCGACTAGCGGGAGTTTAAAGACCCAGTTCTTC. Translated, it gives CASSLRPTSGSLKTQFF.

Regarding this clonotype: One junction end disagrees with the germline gene, perhaps due to a read error. The genes are TRBV18 and TRBJ2-7; no reliable D call. The CDR3 consists of 15 residues. Looked up from germline, CDR1 is KGHSH and CDR2 is LQKENI. The CDR3 DNA is TGTGCCAGCTCACCGCCCCGGACCTACTCCTACGAGCACTACTTC. As protein: CASSPPRTYSYEHYF.

The genes are TRBV7-9 and TRBJ1-2; 9 nucleotides agree with TRBD1. V gave up 3 bases and J gave up 3 bases; unmatched junction bases: 8. The CDR3 length is 16 residues. From germline, CDR1 is SEHNR and CDR2 FQNEAQ (reference sequence). The CDR3 DNA reads TGTGCCAGCAGCTTCGGAACAGGGGGCCCTTACTATGGCTACACCTTC. Translation: CASSFGTGGPYYGYTF.

J is TRBJ2-7 and V is TRBV27; 9 bases are shared with TRBD2. V shed 6 bases, J shed 4 bases, and the junction held 19 bases outside the gene matches. CDR1 and CDR2 (germline): MNHEY, SMNVEV (reference sequence). The CDR3 has 18 residues. This chain's CDR3 is CASRLLAGRRTSVYEQYF. The CDR3 region has the DNA TGTGCCAGCAGACTACTAGCGGGCCGACGTACCTCTGTGTACGAGCAGTACTTC.

The chain uses TRBV12-3 or TRBV12-4 and TRBJ2-3; D gene uncertain. V was clipped by 7 bases and J by 6 bases, with 11 bases between them. The CDR3 is made up of 12 amino acids. CDR3 region: CASNPVGDTQYF. In nucleotides, the CDR3 is TGTGCCAGCAACCCAGTGGGGGATACGCAGTATTTT.

Only a few counts were recorded for this clonotype. The V and J genes are TRBV4-2 and TRBJ1-2, with D hard to call. V lost 0 bases and J 4 bases, leaving 12 bases between the germline ends. Germline V gene data show CDR1 as LGHNA and CDR2 as YNFKEQ. The CDR3 covers 15 residues. Written as DNA, the CDR3 is TGTGCCAGCAGCCAAGAAAGCCTGATCGGCTATGGCTACACCTTC. Translated, it gives CASSQESLIGYGYTF.

The chain combines TRBV14 with TRBJ1-6, with TRBD1 matching 7 bases. The V and J ends lost 5 bases and 6 bases, in that order; junction bases with no gene match: 16. Germline loops: CDR1 SGHDN, CDR2 FVKESK. This CDR3 has 18 residues. In DNA, the CDR3 is TGTGCCAGCAGCTTAAGGGTCGACAGGGAGGGATTTAATTCACCCCTCCACTTT. It is translated as CASSLRVDREGFNSPLHF.

The chain has TRBV29-1 and TRBJ2-2; D is unresolved. Trimming pared 2 bases from V and 5 bases from J, leaving 9 bases between. Looked up from germline, CDR1 is SQVTM and CDR2 is ANQGSEA. The CDR3 spans 13 residues. CDR3 sequence: CSVESSRTGELFF. CDR3 in DNA: TGCAGCGTTGAATCCTCGAGGACCGGGGAGCTGTTTTTT.

Points on this clonotype: A read error may account for a junction end that differs from germline. J is TRBJ1-2 and V is TRBV11-2; weak D call: TRBD1 (5 bases). The CDR3 extends over 15 amino acids. CDR1 and CDR2 (germline): SGHAT, FQNNGV. The CDR3 bases are TGTGCCAGCAGCTTAATTAGGGGCTACGACTATGGCTGCACCTTC. This codes for CASSLIRGYDYGCTF.

In this sample, this clonotype turned up a few times. The chain combines TRBV5-1 with TRBJ1-1; no firm D call. Trimming pared 2 bases from V and 3 bases from J, leaving 11 bases between. This CDR3 has 14 amino acids. The germline CDR1 and CDR2 sequences are SGHRS and YFSETQ. CDR3 protein: CASSLGPLYTEAFF. The CDR3 DNA follows: TGCGCCAGCAGCTTAGGGCCCCTCTACACTGAAGCTTTCTTT.